A selection of T cell receptor beta chains follows, all from one sample in a study of radiation and T cells in renal cell carcinoma. The protocol was immunoSEQ multiplex PCR, while the TCRdb copy is restricted to in-frame clones and leaves out a portion. This table holds 130,000 to 150,000 clones, roughly 90% found once. Source: blood, taken from a patient whose treatment included radiotherapy and nephrectomy. These receptors all stem from a woman aged 45 to 65 with renal cell carcinoma. Each CDR3 is given with its conserved first and last residue. The order of the fields is D gene, J gene, clone size, V gene, CDR3 DNA, CDR3 protein. D genes are given only for firm matches. Clone size, where shown, is once, few, many, or a class for clones that have expanded.

-	TRBJ2-5	-	TRBV5-1	TGCGCCAGCAGCTTTAGCCCCCCACCAGAGACCCAGTACTTC	CASSFSPPPETQYF
-	TRBJ2-7	-	TRBV7-2	TGTGCCAGCAGAAACGCGGGACTGGCCTCCTACGAGCAGTACTTC	CASRNAGLASYEQYF
TRBD1	TRBJ2-7	-	TRBV7-9	TGTGCCAGCAGCCCAAGGACAGGGACAAACTACGAGCAGTACTTC	CASSPRTGTNYEQYF
-	TRBJ1-1	-	TRBV4-3	TGCGCCAGCAGCCGAGATGTCGGGGGCAACACTGAAGCTTTCTTT	CASSRDVGGNTEAFF
-	TRBJ1-2	-	TRBV4-3	TGCGCCAGCAGCCCTGGGCCGGGACGGATTCTATATGGCTACACCTTC	CASSPGPGRILYGYTF
TRBD1	TRBJ2-7	-	TRBV5-6	TGTGCCAGCAGCTCTGGGACAGCAATCTACGAGCAGTACTTC	CASSSGTAIYEQYF
-	TRBJ1-1	-	TRBV7-2	TGTGCCAGCTCCGGGGGGCCCCTGAACACTGAAGCTTTCTTT	CASSGGPLNTEAFF
-	TRBJ2-7	-	TRBV7-8	TGTGCCAGCAGCTTAGGGAGGACAAACTACGAGCAGTACTTC	CASSLGRTNYEQYF
-	TRBJ1-2	-	TRBV29-1	TGCAGCGTAAACCGGGGAGGGGGTCTCGATGGCTACACCTTC	CSVNRGGGLDGYTF
TRBD1	TRBJ1-4	few	TRBV6-1	TGTGCCAGCAGTGAAGTAAGGGGACAGGGTAGTGAAAAACTGTTTTTT	CASSEVRGQGSEKLFF
TRBD2	TRBJ2-5	-	TRBV10-2	TGCGCCACATCGGCCCCCCCCCAGGGCGGGAGGCCCGGGGAGACCCAGTACTTC	CATSAPPQGGRPGETQYF
-	TRBJ1-1	-	TRBV2	TGTGCCAGCAGTCGCTCAGGGTTGGGTGAAGCTTTCTTT	CASSRSGLGEAFF
-	TRBJ1-6	-	TRBV28	TGTGCCAGCAGACTGATGAATTCACCCCTCCACTTT	CASRLMNSPLHF
-	TRBJ1-3	-	TRBV6-1	TGTGCCAGCAGTGAGTGGACATCCCTGAGTCCCATATATTTT	CASSEWTSLSPIYF
TRBD1	TRBJ2-2	few	TRBV5-4	TGTGCCAGCAGCCCTCGACAGGGGACGAACACCGGGGAGCTGTTTTTT	CASSPRQGTNTGELFF
-	TRBJ1-1	-	TRBV28	TGTGCCAGCAGGATGGTAGGGGTGGGTGAAGCTTTCTTT	CASRMVGVGEAFF